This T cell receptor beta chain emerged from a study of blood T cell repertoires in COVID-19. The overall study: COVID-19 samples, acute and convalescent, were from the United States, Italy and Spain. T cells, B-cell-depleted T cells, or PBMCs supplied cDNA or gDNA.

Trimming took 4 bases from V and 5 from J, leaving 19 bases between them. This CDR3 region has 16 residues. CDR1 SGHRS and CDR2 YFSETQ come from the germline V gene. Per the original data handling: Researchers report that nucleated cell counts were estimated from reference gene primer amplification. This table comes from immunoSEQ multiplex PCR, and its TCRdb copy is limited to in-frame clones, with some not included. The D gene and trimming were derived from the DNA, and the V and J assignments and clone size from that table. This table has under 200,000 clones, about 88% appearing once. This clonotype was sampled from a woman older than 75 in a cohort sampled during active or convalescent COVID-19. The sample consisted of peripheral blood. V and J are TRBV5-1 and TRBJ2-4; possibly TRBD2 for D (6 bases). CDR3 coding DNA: TGCGCCAGCAGCCCCTCGCTTGGAGGGGCCCAAAACATTCAGTACTTC. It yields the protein CASSPSLGGAQNIQYF. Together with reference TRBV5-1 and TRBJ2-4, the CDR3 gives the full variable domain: KAGVTQTPRYLIKTRGQQVTLSCSPISGHRSVSWYQQTPGQGLQFLFEYFSETQRNKGNFPGRFSGRQFSNSRSEMNVSTLELGDSALYLCASSPSLGGAQNIQYFGAGTRLSVL.